The sequence of this T cell receptor beta chain was determined in a study of siplizumab effects on memory and regulatory T cells. Study conclusions and caveats: In the presence of siplizumab, alloreactive sequences traceable to unstimulated CD4+ memory cells were significantly reduced.

The CDR3 has 18 amino acids. From germline, CDR1 is KGHSH and CDR2 LQKENI. V was pared by 3 bases and J by 4 bases, with 16 bases of the junction left unmatched. Comments on this clone: Its target is not known.

TCRdb's copy holds only in-frame clones and misses some; the assay was immunoSEQ multiplex PCR. The data show some 120,000 clones, about 94% seen once. This receptor was identified in a human donor in good health. The chain carries TRBV18 and TRBJ1-2; the match to TRBD1 covers 8 bases. Sequencing was done on a sample of non-Treg CD4+ T cells sorted from blood. In DNA, the CDR3 is TGTGCCAGCTCACCTGTAGAGACAGGGGCCCTCCCGACCTATGGCTACACCTTC. It specifies CASSPVETGALPTYGYTF.